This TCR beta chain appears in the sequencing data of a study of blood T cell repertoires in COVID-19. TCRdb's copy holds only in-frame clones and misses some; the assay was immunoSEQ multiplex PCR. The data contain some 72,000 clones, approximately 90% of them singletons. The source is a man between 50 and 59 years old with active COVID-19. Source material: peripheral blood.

CDR3 sequence reads: CASSSPAGQGRRGYTF. The CDR3 bases are TGTGCCAGCAGCTCCCCAGCCGGACAGGGAAGGAGGGGCTACACCTTC. The chain uses TRBV5-8 and TRBJ1-2; 8 bases match TRBD1. CDR1 SGHTS and CDR2 YDEGEE come from the germline V gene. The CDR3 runs to 16 residues. Germline trimming cut 3 bases from V and 8 bases from J; bases unmatched to any gene: 15.